Below, 21 T cell receptor beta chains from the same sample are listed, as sequenced in a study of cytomegalovirus exposure and HLA in healthy donors. A multiplex PCR was run with 60 Vbeta primers and 13 Jbeta primers. Data came from immunoSEQ multiplex PCR; TCRdb stores just in-frame clones and leaves some out. The data contain around 200,000 clones, approximately 82% of them singletons. The sample was PBMCs. All receptors derive from a woman between 35 and 50 years old in good health and CMV-seronegative.

The chain carries TRBV6-4 and TRBJ1-1; no reliable D call. V lost 8 bases to trimming and J lost 0 bases, with 13 bases between them. This CDR3 is 14 amino acids long. Per germline, CDR1 MRHNA and CDR2 SNTAGT. CDR3 amino acids: CASRSDSLNTEAFF. CDR3 coding DNA: TGTGCCAGCCGATCAGATTCCCTGAACACTGAAGCTTTCTTT.

A remark on this clone: Different DNA sequences within this sample yield the same CDR3. The gene calls are TRBV5-1 and TRBJ1-1; possible D gene TRBD1, 5 bases. Germline assignment: CDR1 SGHRS and CDR2 YFSETQ. Trimming removed 0 bases from V and 1 base from J, with 10 bases in between. CDR3 length equals 15 residues. The CDR3 nucleotides read TGCGCCAGCAGCTTGGCCGTGGGGGGGAACACTGAAGCTTTCTTT. Protein sequence: CASSLAVGGNTEAFF.

Worth noting for this clone: The germline gene is not matched at one end of the junction; a read error may be the cause. The rearrangement uses TRBV5-4 and TRBJ1-3; D gene ambiguous. This CDR3 region has 14 residues. Germline loops: CDR1 SGHNT, CDR2 YYREEE (reference sequence). The CDR3 DNA follows: TGTGCCAGCAGCTTGGACGGAGCTGGAACCACCATATATTTT. Residues: CASSLDGAGTTIYF.

The J gene is TRBJ1-1, the V gene TRBV4-1; a weak D match, TRBD1 (6 bases). From germline, CDR1 is MGHRA and CDR2 YSYEKL. The V end lost 0 bases, the J end lost 8 bases, and 13 bases lay between the germline ends. The CDR3 contains 14 residues. CDR3 in DNA: TGCGCCAGCAGCCAAGAGGACAGAACAATAGAAGCTTTCTTT. Translated: CASSQEDRTIEAFF.

The rearrangement links TRBV18 to TRBJ2-3, with D perhaps TRBD2 (6 bases). Germline lookup yields CDR1 KGHSH and CDR2 LQKENI. Trimming shortened V by 3 bases and J by 5 bases, and 15 bases separated the two germline ends. The CDR3 length is 15 residues. CDR3 in DNA: TGTGCCAGCTCACCGACCCCTGGGCGGGAAGATACGCAGTATTTT. Residues: CASSPTPGREDTQYF.

Of note for this clone: Other DNA sequences in the sample encode the same CDR3. V gene TRBV5-8 combines with J gene TRBJ2-7; the D gene is possibly TRBD2 (5 bases). V lost 0 bases and J 2 bases, leaving 6 bases between the germline ends. Looked up from germline, CDR1 is SGHTS and CDR2 is YDEGEE. The CDR3 sequence is 13 residues long. The CDR3 nucleotides are TGTGCCAGCAGCTTGGGAGGGCCCTACGAGCAGTACTTC. Residues: CASSLGGPYEQYF.

The chain employs TRBV7-9 and TRBJ1-2; TRBD1 might be the D (5 bases). Deletions cut 5 bases from V and 0 bases from J, with 16 bases between. The germline V gene has CDR1 SEHNR and CDR2 FQNEAQ (reference sequence). The CDR3 sequence is 16 residues long. The CDR3 coding sequence is TGTGCCAGCAGCCTGGGGGGGGGACGAGCTAACTATGGCTACACCTTC. The encoded protein is CASSLGGGRANYGYTF.

The J gene is TRBJ2-2, the V gene TRBV2; 12 positions match TRBD2. Germline CDR1 is SNHLY and CDR2 is FYNNEI. With V trimmed by 3 bases and J by 4 bases, 12 bases remained unmatched. This CDR3 is 19 amino acids long. DNA of the CDR3: TGTGCCAGCAGTGATTCTCTAGCGGGGGGGCGGTCGGTCACCGGGGAGCTGTTTTTT. It encodes CASSDSLAGGRSVTGELFF.

The genes are TRBV7-8 and TRBJ1-1, with D hard to call. V was clipped by 1 base and J by 1 base, with 7 bases between them. Germline-derived CDR1 and CDR2 are SGHVS and FQNEAQ. The CDR3 contains 14 residues. The CDR3 is CASSLVAGNTEAFF. The CDR3 bases are TGTGCCAGCAGCTTAGTGGCGGGGAACACTGAAGCTTTCTTT.

The chain recombines TRBV30 with TRBJ2-5; tentative D call: TRBD2 (5 bases). CDR1 is GTSNPN, CDR2 SVGIG, per germline (reference sequence). The CDR3 runs 12 residues. V gave up 2 bases and J gave up 5 bases, with 9 bases separating them. The CDR3 is CAWSPTGETQYF. Here the CDR3 DNA reads TGTGCCTGGAGTCCGACGGGGGAGACCCAGTACTTC.

V usage is TRBV28 and J usage is TRBJ1-5; D gene uncertain. With 3 bases removed from V and 0 bases from J, the gap between germline ends came to 9 bases. Germline values: CDR1 MDHEN, CDR2 SYDVKM. The length of the CDR3 is 15 residues. The CDR3: CASSLTGDSNQPQHF. The CDR3, as DNA: TGTGCCAGCAGTTTGACGGGTGATAGCAATCAGCCCCAGCATTTT. Based on the CDR3 plus reference TRBV28 and TRBJ1-5, the full variable domain is DVKVTQSSRYLVKRTGEKVFLECVQDMDHENMFWYRQDPGLGLRLIYFSYDVKMKEKGDIPEGYSVSREKKERFSLILESASTNQTSMYLCASSLTGDSNQPQHFGDGTRLSIL.

CDR3 bases: TGTGCCAGAAGCTTGAAGCATTGGGGCAGGGCGGACAATGAGCAGTTCTTC. Its protein is CARSLKHWGRADNEQFF. V is TRBV5-3 and J is TRBJ2-1; tentative D call: TRBD1 (5 bases). TRBV5-3 is reported as an ORF; its role is uncertain. There are 17 residues in the CDR3. Trimming left V 1 base short and J 5 bases short, with 19 bases between.

This chain links TRBV6-5 with TRBJ2-7; 8 positions match TRBD1. There are 13 residues in the CDR3. Germline CDR1 and CDR2: MNHEY and SVGAGI. The ends lost 9 bases at V and 4 bases at J; junction bases unmatched: 8. CDR3 bases: TGTGCCAGTGTACAGGGGGTAGGATACGAGCAGTACTTC. As protein: CASVQGVGYEQYF.

V gene TRBV7-9 combines with J gene TRBJ1-2; D is unresolved. Germline V gene data show CDR1 as SEHNR and CDR2 as FQNEAQ (reference sequence). V lost 5 bases and J lost 0, with 19 bases in between. This CDR3 comprises 17 residues. CDR3 bases: TGTGCCAGCAGCCCACCCCCCGGCGGTGGTACTAACTATGGCTACACCTTC. This gives the protein CASSPPPGGGTNYGYTF. Supplemented by reference TRBV7-9 and TRBJ1-2, the full variable domain reads DTGVSQNPRHKITKRGQNVTFRCDPISEHNRLYWYRQTLGQGPEFLTYFQNEAQLEKSRLLSDRFSAERPKGSFSTLEIQRTEQGDSAMYLCASSPPPGGGTNYGYTFGSGTRLTVV.

V and J are TRBV10-1 and TRBJ1-1, with no clear D. The CDR3 consists of 17 residues. Trimming shortened V by 0 bases and J by 0 bases, and 14 bases separated the two germline ends. Germline lookup yields CDR1 WNHNN and CDR2 SYGVQD (reference sequence). CDR3 amino acids: CASSESRRLDMNTEAFF. The DNA for the CDR3 is TGCGCCAGCAGTGAGTCCCGGCGACTGGATATGAACACTGAAGCTTTCTTT.

The V gene is TRBV11-2, the J gene TRBJ2-3, with D tentatively TRBD1 (5 bases). CDR1 SGHAT and CDR2 FQNNGV come from the germline V gene. The CDR3 consists of 14 residues. Trimming took 2 bases from V and 4 from J, leaving 10 bases between them. The CDR3 sequence is CASSLFSGSDTQYF. The CDR3 DNA reads TGTGCCAGCAGCTTATTTTCAGGGTCAGATACGCAGTATTTT.

V and J are TRBV6-1 and TRBJ1-2; D possibly corresponds to TRBD1 (5 bases). Trimming removed 5 bases at V and 8 bases at J, with 21 bases between. The CDR3 consists of 15 residues. Per germline, CDR1 MNHNS and CDR2 SASEGT. CDR3 bases: TGTGCCAGCAGTCCAAGAGGGAGGGGCGTCGGGGGCTACACCTTC. This translates into CASSPRGRGVGGYTF.

V is TRBV6-5 and J is TRBJ1-2, with 7 bases matching TRBD1. Germline loops: CDR1 MNHEY, CDR2 SVGAGI. CDR3 size: 13 residues. J gave up 6 bases and V 8 bases, and 9 bases lay outside the gene matches. CDR3 sequence: CASLPSTGHGYTF. CDR3 DNA: TGTGCCAGCCTTCCATCGACAGGGCATGGCTACACCTTC.

This sequence joins TRBV6-4 and TRBJ1-1; D is unresolved. Trimming shortened V by 2 bases and J by 6 bases, and 7 bases separated the two germline ends. This CDR3 comprises 12 residues. The germline V gene encodes CDR1 MRHNA and CDR2 SNTAGT. In DNA, the CDR3 is TGTGCCAGCAGTGACGGACTGTCTGAAGCTTTCTTT. Protein sequence: CASSDGLSEAFF.

The chain combines TRBV10-3 with TRBJ1-1; no definite D call. CDR1 is ENHRY, CDR2 SYGVKD, per germline. The CDR3 has 13 amino acids. V was cut by 7 bases and J by 3 bases, with 12 bases left in between. CDR3 region: CAINSNTDTEAFF. CDR3 DNA: TGTGCCATCAACAGTAACACGGACACTGAAGCTTTCTTT.

V gene TRBV2 combines with J gene TRBJ2-5; 9 positions match TRBD2. V lost 6 bases and J lost 2; bases outside the gene matches: 7. The CDR3 sequence is 15 residues long. Germline V CDR1 and CDR2: SNHLY, FYNNEI. The CDR3 DNA is TGTGCCAGCAGAAGGAGTAGCGGGGGACAAGAGACCCAGTACTTC. Its translation: CASRRSSGGQETQYF.